The rows below give T cell receptor beta chains drawn from one sample of a study of blood T cell repertoires in COVID-19. TCRdb's table, derived via immunoSEQ multiplex PCR, lists solely in-frame clones and lacks some. Here the sample spans tens of thousands of clones, roughly 84% being singletons. What was sequenced was peripheral blood. The receptors shown here come from a man aged 40-49 years with acute or convalescent COVID-19. The CDR3 runs from the conserved cysteine through the conserved F or W. The order of the fields is clone size, V gene, D gene, J gene, CDR3 DNA, CDR3 protein. A D gene is named only where the DNA matches it firmly. Size values are once, few and many counts, or a class for expanded clones, and some rows have none.

clone size: few; V gene: TRBV7-2; D gene: TRBD2; J gene: TRBJ2-3; CDR3 DNA: TGTGCCAGCAGCGAAGGACTAGCGGGAGGGTTGGATACGCAGTATTTT; CDR3 protein: CASSEGLAGGLDTQYF
clone size: -; V gene: TRBV3-1/TRBV3-2; D gene: -; J gene: TRBJ1-6; CDR3 DNA: TGTGCCAGCAGCCGGACAGAGACCAATTCACCCCTCCACTTT; CDR3 protein: CASSRTETNSPLHF
clone size: -; V gene: TRBV5-1; D gene: -; J gene: TRBJ1-2; CDR3 DNA: TGCGCCAGCAGCTTGGATCGTTCTAGGGGCTACACCTTC; CDR3 protein: CASSLDRSRGYTF
clone size: -; V gene: TRBV3-1/TRBV3-2; D gene: -; J gene: TRBJ2-2; CDR3 DNA: TGTGCCAGCAGCCAAGGCGCTATAACCGGGGAGCTGTTTTTT; CDR3 protein: CASSQGAITGELFF
clone size: -; V gene: TRBV11-1; D gene: TRBD2; J gene: TRBJ2-2; CDR3 DNA: TGTGCCAGCAGCTCCCGGGAGGGGGAGGGGACCGGGGAGCTGTTTTTT; CDR3 protein: CASSSREGEGTGELFF
clone size: medium-sized; V gene: TRBV3-1/TRBV3-2; D gene: TRBD1; J gene: TRBJ1-3; CDR3 DNA: TGTGCCAGCAGCCAACCTCCGACAGGGGTTGGAAACACCATATATTTT; CDR3 protein: CASSQPPTGVGNTIYF
clone size: -; V gene: TRBV5-6; D gene: -; J gene: TRBJ2-3; CDR3 DNA: TGTGCCAGCAGCTTGTCGGGCAGGGCTTCAGATACGCAGTATTTT; CDR3 protein: CASSLSGRASDTQYF
clone size: -; V gene: TRBV4-2; D gene: TRBD2; J gene: TRBJ2-3; CDR3 DNA: TGTGCCAGCAGCCAAGAATCGGGGGGGATCACAGATACGCAGTATTTT; CDR3 protein: CASSQESGGITDTQYF
clone size: -; V gene: TRBV3-1/TRBV3-2; D gene: -; J gene: TRBJ2-3; CDR3 DNA: TGTGCCAGCAGCCCAGGCCTCTGGCTCACAGATACGCAGTATTTT; CDR3 protein: CASSPGLWLTDTQYF
clone size: -; V gene: TRBV5-4; D gene: TRBD2; J gene: TRBJ2-1; CDR3 DNA: TGTGCCTCGCAAGGTAGCGGGGTGAACTCCTACAATGAGCAGTTCTTC; CDR3 protein: CASQGSGVNSYNEQFF
clone size: -; V gene: TRBV6-5; D gene: TRBD1; J gene: TRBJ2-7; CDR3 DNA: TGTGCCAGCAGTAGACAGGGTATTGGGGGCGAGCAGTACTTC; CDR3 protein: CASSRQGIGGEQYF
clone size: -; V gene: TRBV21-1; D gene: -; J gene: TRBJ2-1; CDR3 DNA: TGTGCCAGCAGCACCCCCGGGACAGGGCCCTACAATGAGCAGTTCTTC; CDR3 protein: CASSTPGTGPYNEQFF
clone size: -; V gene: TRBV30; D gene: -; J gene: TRBJ2-2; CDR3 DNA: TGTGCCTGGGGGAGAACGAACACCGGGGAGCTGTTTTTT; CDR3 protein: CAWGRTNTGELFF
clone size: -; V gene: TRBV5-1; D gene: -; J gene: TRBJ1-1; CDR3 DNA: TGCGCCAGCAGCTTGGCCGGGCAGGGCACTGAAGCTTTCTTT; CDR3 protein: CASSLAGQGTEAFF
clone size: -; V gene: TRBV6-1; D gene: -; J gene: TRBJ2-1; CDR3 DNA: TGTGCCAGCAGTGAAGACCCCGCCGGGAATGAGCAGTTCTTC; CDR3 protein: CASSEDPAGNEQFF
clone size: -; V gene: TRBV6-5; D gene: TRBD1; J gene: TRBJ2-5; CDR3 DNA: TGTGCCAGCAGTTCATGGACAGGGGGCAGGAGAGAGACCCAGTACTTC; CDR3 protein: CASSSWTGGRRETQYF
clone size: -; V gene: TRBV19; D gene: -; J gene: TRBJ2-7; CDR3 DNA: TGTGCCAGTAGTATAGGCGTGCCAGAGGGCTCCTACGAGCAGTACTTC; CDR3 protein: CASSIGVPEGSYEQYF
clone size: -; V gene: TRBV5-1; D gene: -; J gene: TRBJ2-5; CDR3 DNA: TGCGCCAGCAGCCCACAGGAACAAGAGACCCAGTACTTC; CDR3 protein: CASSPQEQETQYF
clone size: once; V gene: TRBV6-5; D gene: -; J gene: TRBJ1-5; CDR3 DNA: TGTGCCAGCAAAGGGGAACAGACCAATCAGCCCCAGCATTTT; CDR3 protein: CASKGEQTNQPQHF
clone size: -; V gene: TRBV7-9; D gene: -; J gene: TRBJ2-3; CDR3 DNA: TGTGCCAGCAGCTTAGGCCAGGCCATGAGCACAGATACGCAGTATTTT; CDR3 protein: CASSLGQAMSTDTQYF
clone size: -; V gene: TRBV7-2; D gene: TRBD1; J gene: TRBJ1-5; CDR3 DNA: TGTGCCAGCAGCCAACAGGGGAAGGGTCAGCCCCAGCATTTT; CDR3 protein: CASSQQGKGQPQHF
clone size: -; V gene: TRBV5-6; D gene: TRBD2; J gene: TRBJ2-1; CDR3 DNA: TGTGCCAGCAGCACCCCGGGACTAGCAGCTTACAATGAGCAGTTCTTC; CDR3 protein: CASSTPGLAAYNEQFF
clone size: -; V gene: TRBV11-2; D gene: -; J gene: TRBJ2-7; CDR3 DNA: TGTGCCAGCAGCTCCCTAATAAAGCACCCTTACGAGCAGTACTTC; CDR3 protein: CASSSLIKHPYEQYF
clone size: once; V gene: TRBV6-2/TRBV6-3; D gene: -; J gene: TRBJ2-3; CDR3 DNA: TGTGCCAGCAGTTACTCCCCTGACGGGGGGCCCACAGATACGCAGTATTTT; CDR3 protein: CASSYSPDGGPTDTQYF
clone size: few; V gene: TRBV6-1; D gene: TRBD1; J gene: TRBJ1-2; CDR3 DNA: TGTGCCAGCAGTGAGGGACAGGGGGCACGTGGCTACACCTTC; CDR3 protein: CASSEGQGARGYTF
clone size: -; V gene: TRBV2; D gene: TRBD1; J gene: TRBJ1-1; CDR3 DNA: TGTGCCAGCAGTGCCAGGACAGGGCGGAACACTGAAGCTTTCTTT; CDR3 protein: CASSARTGRNTEAFF
clone size: -; V gene: TRBV30; D gene: TRBD1; J gene: TRBJ1-1; CDR3 DNA: TGTGCCTGGAGTGAAAGACAGGGGATGGCCACTGAAGCTTTCTTT; CDR3 protein: CAWSERQGMATEAFF
clone size: once; V gene: TRBV5-1; D gene: TRBD1; J gene: TRBJ1-4; CDR3 DNA: TGCGCCAGCAATTTAGCCGGGACAGATAATGAAAAACTGTTTTTT; CDR3 protein: CASNLAGTDNEKLFF
clone size: -; V gene: TRBV5-6; D gene: TRBD1; J gene: TRBJ2-4; CDR3 DNA: TGTGCCAGCAGCTTGCTGACAGGGGACAAAAACATTCAGTACTTC; CDR3 protein: CASSLLTGDKNIQYF
clone size: once; V gene: TRBV12-1; D gene: -; J gene: TRBJ2-2; CDR3 DNA: TGTGCCAGCAGCTTTCGCCCAGGGACTAGGGTCGGGGAGCTGTTTTTT; CDR3 protein: CASSFRPGTRVGELFF
clone size: -; V gene: TRBV11-2; D gene: -; J gene: TRBJ2-7; CDR3 DNA: TGTGCCAGCAGCAGGGAGTTCGCCTACGAGCAGTACTTC; CDR3 protein: CASSREFAYEQYF
clone size: -; V gene: TRBV2; D gene: -; J gene: TRBJ2-3; CDR3 DNA: TGTGCCAGCAGTGAATCGATTAGTTTGGCAGATACGCAGTATTTT; CDR3 protein: CASSESISLADTQYF
clone size: -; V gene: TRBV7-2; D gene: -; J gene: TRBJ1-2; CDR3 DNA: TGTGCCAGCAGACAGGGCGGTAACTATGGCTACACCTTC; CDR3 protein: CASRQGGNYGYTF
clone size: -; V gene: TRBV25-1; D gene: -; J gene: TRBJ2-7; CDR3 DNA: TGTGCCAGCAGTGAGCGGGCCAGCTCCTACGAGCAGTACTTC; CDR3 protein: CASSERASSYEQYF
clone size: -; V gene: TRBV2; D gene: TRBD1; J gene: TRBJ1-2; CDR3 DNA: TGTGCCAGCAGTGTGGACAGGGGAAGAGGCTACACCTTC; CDR3 protein: CASSVDRGRGYTF
clone size: -; V gene: TRBV5-6; D gene: -; J gene: TRBJ1-1; CDR3 DNA: TGTGCCAGCAGCTTAGCGTCGAACACTGAAGCTTTCTTT; CDR3 protein: CASSLASNTEAFF
clone size: once; V gene: TRBV14; D gene: -; J gene: TRBJ2-1; CDR3 DNA: TGTGCCAGCGGTACTAGGACTACCAACAATGAGCAGTTCTTC; CDR3 protein: CASGTRTTNNEQFF
clone size: -; V gene: TRBV6-2/TRBV6-3; D gene: TRBD2; J gene: TRBJ2-5; CDR3 DNA: TGTGCCAGCAGTTCACTAGCGGGGGGGCCCGTGGAGACCCAGTACTTC; CDR3 protein: CASSSLAGGPVETQYF
clone size: once; V gene: TRBV30; D gene: -; J gene: TRBJ1-4; CDR3 DNA: TGTGCCTGGGAGGATAACCCTAATGAAAAACTGTTTTTT; CDR3 protein: CAWEDNPNEKLFF
clone size: -; V gene: TRBV11-2; D gene: -; J gene: TRBJ1-5; CDR3 DNA: TGTGCCAGCAGCTCGGGACTTCTTCATCAGCCCCAGCATTTT; CDR3 protein: CASSSGLLHQPQHF
clone size: -; V gene: TRBV30; D gene: -; J gene: TRBJ1-1; CDR3 DNA: TGTGCCTGCCGGGGGGCGGGGGCTGAAGCTTTCTTT; CDR3 protein: CACRGAGAEAFF
clone size: -; V gene: TRBV6-5; D gene: -; J gene: TRBJ2-2; CDR3 DNA: TGTGCCAGCAGGCCACACGGGAGCGGGACCGGGGAGCTGTTTTTT; CDR3 protein: CASRPHGSGTGELFF
clone size: -; V gene: TRBV14; D gene: -; J gene: TRBJ2-7; CDR3 DNA: TGTGCCAGCAGCCAAGATCCCGCAGGCTACTCCTACGAGCAGTACTTC; CDR3 protein: CASSQDPAGYSYEQYF
clone size: -; V gene: TRBV6-6; D gene: -; J gene: TRBJ1-1; CDR3 DNA: TGTGCCAGCAGTTACCCTTCGGGTGCTGAGGCCGCTTTCTTT; CDR3 protein: CASSYPSGAEAAFF
clone size: -; V gene: TRBV5-4; D gene: TRBD1; J gene: TRBJ1-1; CDR3 DNA: TGTGCCAGCAGCTGGGGGACAGGAAAAATGAACACTGAAGCTTTCTTT; CDR3 protein: CASSWGTGKMNTEAFF
clone size: -; V gene: TRBV7-9; D gene: -; J gene: TRBJ1-1; CDR3 DNA: TGTGCCAGCAGCTTAGTATCAGTGGTCACTGAAGCTTTCTTT; CDR3 protein: CASSLVSVVTEAFF
clone size: -; V gene: TRBV7-9; D gene: TRBD2; J gene: TRBJ2-7; CDR3 DNA: TGTGCCAGCAGCTTAGACTTTAGCGGGGGATACGAGCAGTACTTC; CDR3 protein: CASSLDFSGGYEQYF
clone size: -; V gene: TRBV6-5; D gene: TRBD1; J gene: TRBJ1-1; CDR3 DNA: TGTGCCAGCAGTTATCAGGGGGCGGGGAACACTGAAGCTTTCTTT; CDR3 protein: CASSYQGAGNTEAFF
clone size: -; V gene: TRBV19; D gene: TRBD1; J gene: TRBJ1-2; CDR3 DNA: TGTGCCAGTAGTTCACTGTTCTCGGGACAGGGCACTCATGGCTACACCTTC; CDR3 protein: CASSSLFSGQGTHGYTF
clone size: few; V gene: TRBV11-3; D gene: TRBD2; J gene: TRBJ2-3; CDR3 DNA: TGTGCCAGCAGCTTAGACCGGGAGGCCTACGGTACGCAGTATTTT; CDR3 protein: CASSLDREAYGTQYF
clone size: few; V gene: TRBV19; D gene: -; J gene: TRBJ1-6; CDR3 DNA: TGTGCCAGTGGGACAATGTTTAATTCACCCCTCCACTTT; CDR3 protein: CASGTMFNSPLHF
clone size: -; V gene: TRBV6-5; D gene: TRBD1; J gene: TRBJ2-7; CDR3 DNA: TGTGCCAGCAGATTCCGGACAGGGGCCTACGAGCAGTACTTC; CDR3 protein: CASRFRTGAYEQYF
clone size: -; V gene: TRBV5-1; D gene: TRBD1; J gene: TRBJ1-1; CDR3 DNA: TGCGCCAGCAGCTGGGGACAGGGAGGTGCTGAAGCTTTCTTT; CDR3 protein: CASSWGQGGAEAFF
clone size: -; V gene: TRBV7-2; D gene: -; J gene: TRBJ1-5; CDR3 DNA: TGTGCCAGCAGCTTAGTCATTGGCGGTCAGCCCCAGCATTTT; CDR3 protein: CASSLVIGGQPQHF
clone size: -; V gene: TRBV7-9; D gene: -; J gene: TRBJ1-1; CDR3 DNA: TGTGCCAGCAGCTTCCCTGGCCGTATGAACACTGAAGCTTTCTTT; CDR3 protein: CASSFPGRMNTEAFF